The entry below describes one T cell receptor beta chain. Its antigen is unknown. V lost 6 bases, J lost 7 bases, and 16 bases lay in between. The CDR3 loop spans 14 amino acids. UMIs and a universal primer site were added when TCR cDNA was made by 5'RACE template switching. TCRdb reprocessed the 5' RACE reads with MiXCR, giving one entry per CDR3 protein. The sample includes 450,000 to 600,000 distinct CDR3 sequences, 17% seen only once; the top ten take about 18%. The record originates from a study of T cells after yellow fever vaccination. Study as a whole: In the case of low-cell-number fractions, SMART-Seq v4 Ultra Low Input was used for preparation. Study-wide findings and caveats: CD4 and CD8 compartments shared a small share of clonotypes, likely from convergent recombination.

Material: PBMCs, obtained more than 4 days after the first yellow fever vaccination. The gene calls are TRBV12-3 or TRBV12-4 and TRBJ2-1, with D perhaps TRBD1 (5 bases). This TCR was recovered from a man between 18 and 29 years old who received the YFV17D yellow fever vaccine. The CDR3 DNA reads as TGTGCCAGCAGCCGATCCCAGGGTGGGAATGAGCAGTTCTTC. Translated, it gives CASSRSQGGNEQFF.